The TCR beta chain described here comes from a study of CD8 T cells in Susac syndrome. CD8+ and CD4+ T cells from blood underwent TCR beta sequencing, which was carried out in a high-throughput format. Trimming took 1 base from V and 4 from J, leaving 16 bases between them. The germline V gene has CDR1 LGHNA and CDR2 YNFKEQ. The CDR3 has 16 residues. Random hexamers were used to reverse transcribe the RNA input (roughly 0.5 to 1 ug). TCRdb itself ran the immunoSEQ multiplex PCR reads through MiXCR, one entry per CDR3 protein. The profile shows some 120,000 distinct CDR3 sequences, over 90% of them singletons.

The TCR sequence derives from a human donor in good health. Source material: CD4+ T cells from PBMCs. The chain carries TRBV4-2 and TRBJ2-5, with D maybe TRBD1 (5 bases). For the CDR3, the DNA is TGTGCCAGCAGCCAAGTTGGTGAAGGGGCCGGAGAGACCCAGTACTTC. Translated: CASSQVGEGAGETQYF.